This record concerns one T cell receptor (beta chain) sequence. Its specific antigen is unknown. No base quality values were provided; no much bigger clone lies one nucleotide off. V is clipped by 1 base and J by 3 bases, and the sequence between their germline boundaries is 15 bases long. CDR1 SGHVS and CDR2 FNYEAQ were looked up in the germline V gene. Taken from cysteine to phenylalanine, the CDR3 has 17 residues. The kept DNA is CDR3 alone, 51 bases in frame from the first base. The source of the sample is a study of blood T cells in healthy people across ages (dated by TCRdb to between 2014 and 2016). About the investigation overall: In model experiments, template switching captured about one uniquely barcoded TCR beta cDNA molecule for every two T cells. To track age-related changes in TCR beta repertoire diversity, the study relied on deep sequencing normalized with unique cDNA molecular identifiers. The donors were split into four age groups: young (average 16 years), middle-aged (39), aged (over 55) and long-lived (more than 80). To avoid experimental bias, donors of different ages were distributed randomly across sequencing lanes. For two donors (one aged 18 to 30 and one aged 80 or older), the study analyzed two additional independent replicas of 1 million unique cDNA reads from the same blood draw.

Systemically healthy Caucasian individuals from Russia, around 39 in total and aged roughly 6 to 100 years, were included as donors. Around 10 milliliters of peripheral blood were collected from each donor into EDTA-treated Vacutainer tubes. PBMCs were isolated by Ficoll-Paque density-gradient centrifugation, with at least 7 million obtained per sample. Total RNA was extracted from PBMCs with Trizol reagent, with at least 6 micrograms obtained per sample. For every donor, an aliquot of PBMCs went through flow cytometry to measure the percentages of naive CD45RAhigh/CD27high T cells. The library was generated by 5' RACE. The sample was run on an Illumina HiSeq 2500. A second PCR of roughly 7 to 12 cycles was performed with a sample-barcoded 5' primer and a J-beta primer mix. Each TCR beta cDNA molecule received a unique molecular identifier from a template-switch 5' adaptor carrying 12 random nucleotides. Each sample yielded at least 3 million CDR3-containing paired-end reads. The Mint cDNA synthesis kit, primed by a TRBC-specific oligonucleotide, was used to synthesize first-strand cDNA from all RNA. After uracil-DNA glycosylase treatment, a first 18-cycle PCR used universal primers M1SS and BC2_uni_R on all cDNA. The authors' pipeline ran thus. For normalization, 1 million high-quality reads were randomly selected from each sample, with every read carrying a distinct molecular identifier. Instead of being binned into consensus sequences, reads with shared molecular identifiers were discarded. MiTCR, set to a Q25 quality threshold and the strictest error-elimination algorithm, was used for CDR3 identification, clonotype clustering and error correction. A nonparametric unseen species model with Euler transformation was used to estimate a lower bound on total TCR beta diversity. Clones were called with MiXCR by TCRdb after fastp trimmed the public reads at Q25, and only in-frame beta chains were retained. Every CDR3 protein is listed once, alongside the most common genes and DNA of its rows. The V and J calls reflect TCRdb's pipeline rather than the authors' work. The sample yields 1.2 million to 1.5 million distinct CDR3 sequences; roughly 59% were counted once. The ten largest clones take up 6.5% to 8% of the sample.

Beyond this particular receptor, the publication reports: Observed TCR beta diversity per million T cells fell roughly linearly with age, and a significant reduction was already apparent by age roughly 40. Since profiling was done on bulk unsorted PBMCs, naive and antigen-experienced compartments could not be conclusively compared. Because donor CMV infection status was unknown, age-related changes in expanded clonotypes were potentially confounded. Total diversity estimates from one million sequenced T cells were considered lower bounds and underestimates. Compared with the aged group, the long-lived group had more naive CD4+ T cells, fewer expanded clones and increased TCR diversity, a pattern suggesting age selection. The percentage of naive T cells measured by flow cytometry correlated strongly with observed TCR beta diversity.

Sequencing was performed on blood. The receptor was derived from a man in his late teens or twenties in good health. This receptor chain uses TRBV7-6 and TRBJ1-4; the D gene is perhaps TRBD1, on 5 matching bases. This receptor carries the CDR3 CASSLVPSGAANEKLFF. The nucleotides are TGTGCCAGCAGCTTAGTTCCCAGCGGGGCGGCTAATGAAAAACTGTTTTTT.